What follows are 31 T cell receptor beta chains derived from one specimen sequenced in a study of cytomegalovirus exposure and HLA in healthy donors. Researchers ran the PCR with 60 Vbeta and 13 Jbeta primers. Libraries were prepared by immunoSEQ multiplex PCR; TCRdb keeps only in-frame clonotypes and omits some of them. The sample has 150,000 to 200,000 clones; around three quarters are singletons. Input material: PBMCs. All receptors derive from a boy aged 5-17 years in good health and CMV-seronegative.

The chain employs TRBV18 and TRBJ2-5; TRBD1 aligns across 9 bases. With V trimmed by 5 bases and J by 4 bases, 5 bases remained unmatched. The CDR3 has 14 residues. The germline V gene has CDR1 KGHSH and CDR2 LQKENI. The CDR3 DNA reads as TGTGCCAGCTCAGAGGACAGGGGTGGAGAGACCCAGTACTTC. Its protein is CASSEDRGGETQYF.

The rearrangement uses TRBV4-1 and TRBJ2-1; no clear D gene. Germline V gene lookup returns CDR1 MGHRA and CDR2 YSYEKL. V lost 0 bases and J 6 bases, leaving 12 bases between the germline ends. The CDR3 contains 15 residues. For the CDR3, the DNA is TGCGCCAGCAGCCAAGATGGTCGGCGACTCAATGAGCAGTTCTTC. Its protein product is CASSQDGRRLNEQFF.

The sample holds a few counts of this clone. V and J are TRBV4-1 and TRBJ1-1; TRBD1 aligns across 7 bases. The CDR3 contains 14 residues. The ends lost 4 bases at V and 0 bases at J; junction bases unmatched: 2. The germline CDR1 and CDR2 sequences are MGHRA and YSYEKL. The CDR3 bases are TGCGCCAGCAGCCGGACAGGAATGAACACTGAAGCTTTCTTT. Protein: CASSRTGMNTEAFF.

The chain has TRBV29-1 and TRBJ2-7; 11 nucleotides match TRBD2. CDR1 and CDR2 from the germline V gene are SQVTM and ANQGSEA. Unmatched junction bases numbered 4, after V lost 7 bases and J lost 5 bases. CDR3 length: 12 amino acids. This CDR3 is CSAIAGGNEQYF. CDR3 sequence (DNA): TGCAGCGCTATAGCGGGAGGGAACGAGCAGTACTTC.

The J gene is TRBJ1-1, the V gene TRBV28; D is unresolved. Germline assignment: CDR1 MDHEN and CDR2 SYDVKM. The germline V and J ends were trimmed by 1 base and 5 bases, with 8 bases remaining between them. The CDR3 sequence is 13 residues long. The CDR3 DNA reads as TGTGCCAGCAGTTTATCGGCCGGGACTGAAGCTTTCTTT. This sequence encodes CASSLSAGTEAFF.

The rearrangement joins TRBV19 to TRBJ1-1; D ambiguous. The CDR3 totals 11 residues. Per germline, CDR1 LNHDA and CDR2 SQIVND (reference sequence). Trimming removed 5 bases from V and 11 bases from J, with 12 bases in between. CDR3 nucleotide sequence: TGTGCCAGTAGTCTGGGAGTAGATGCTTTCTTT. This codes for CASSLGVDAFF. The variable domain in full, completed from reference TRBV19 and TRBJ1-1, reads DGGITQSPKYLFRKEGQNVTLSCEQNLNHDAMYWYRQDPGQGLRLIYYSQIVNDFQKGDIAEGYSVSREKKESFPLTVTSAQKNPTAFYLCASSLGVDAFFGQGTRLTVV.

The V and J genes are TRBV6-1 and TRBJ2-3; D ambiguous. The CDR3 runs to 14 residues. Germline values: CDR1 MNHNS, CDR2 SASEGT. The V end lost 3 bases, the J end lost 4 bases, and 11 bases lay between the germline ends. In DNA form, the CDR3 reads TGTGCCAGCAGTGACTCCGTGTTCGCAGATACGCAGTATTTT. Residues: CASSDSVFADTQYF.

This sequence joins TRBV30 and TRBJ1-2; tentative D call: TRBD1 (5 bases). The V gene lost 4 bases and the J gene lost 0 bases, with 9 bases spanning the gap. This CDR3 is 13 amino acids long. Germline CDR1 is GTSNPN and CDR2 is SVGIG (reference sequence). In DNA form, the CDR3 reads TGTGCCTGGACACCGGGGGCTAACTATGGCTACACCTTC. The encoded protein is CAWTPGANYGYTF.

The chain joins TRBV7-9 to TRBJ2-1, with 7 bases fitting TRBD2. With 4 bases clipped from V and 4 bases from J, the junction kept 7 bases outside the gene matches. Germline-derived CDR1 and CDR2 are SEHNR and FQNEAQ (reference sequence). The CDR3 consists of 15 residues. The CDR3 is CASSSSGGPYNEQFF. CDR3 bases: TGTGCCAGCAGCTCATCGGGAGGCCCATACAATGAGCAGTTCTTC.

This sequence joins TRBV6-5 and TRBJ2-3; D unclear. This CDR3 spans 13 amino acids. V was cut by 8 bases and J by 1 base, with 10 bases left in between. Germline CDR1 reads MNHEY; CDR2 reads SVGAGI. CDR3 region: CASSLPGTDTQYF. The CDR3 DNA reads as TGTGCCAGCTCCCTCCCGGGCACAGATACGCAGTATTTT.

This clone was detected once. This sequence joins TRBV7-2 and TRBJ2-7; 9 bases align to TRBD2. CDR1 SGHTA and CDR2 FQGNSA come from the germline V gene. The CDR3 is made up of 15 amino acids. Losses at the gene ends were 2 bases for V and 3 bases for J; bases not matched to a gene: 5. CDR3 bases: TGTGCCAGCAGCTTATTTGTTAGCGGGGGCTACGAGCAGTACTTC. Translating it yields CASSLFVSGGYEQYF.

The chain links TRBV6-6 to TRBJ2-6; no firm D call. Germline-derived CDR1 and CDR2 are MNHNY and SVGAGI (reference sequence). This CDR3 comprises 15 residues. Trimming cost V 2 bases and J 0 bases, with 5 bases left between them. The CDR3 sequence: CASSYEFSGANVLTF. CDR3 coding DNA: TGTGCCAGCAGTTACGAGTTCTCTGGGGCCAACGTCCTGACTTTC.

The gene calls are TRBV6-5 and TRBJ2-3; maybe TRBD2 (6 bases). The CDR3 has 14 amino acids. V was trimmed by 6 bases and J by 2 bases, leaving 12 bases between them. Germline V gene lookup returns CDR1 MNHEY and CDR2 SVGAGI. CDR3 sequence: CASSSGTATDTQYF. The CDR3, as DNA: TGTGCCAGCAGCTCAGGGACTGCCACAGATACGCAGTATTTT.

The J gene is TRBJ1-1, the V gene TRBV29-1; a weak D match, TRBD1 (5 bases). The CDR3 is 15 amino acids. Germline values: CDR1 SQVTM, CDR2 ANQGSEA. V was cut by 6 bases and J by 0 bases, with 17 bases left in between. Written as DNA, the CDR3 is TGCAGCGTCAGGGTTGGGGGGATTATGAACACTGAAGCTTTCTTT. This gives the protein CSVRVGGIMNTEAFF.

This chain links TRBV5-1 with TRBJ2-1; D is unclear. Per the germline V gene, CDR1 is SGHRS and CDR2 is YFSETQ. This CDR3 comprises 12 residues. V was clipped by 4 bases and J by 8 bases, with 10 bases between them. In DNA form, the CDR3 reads TGCGCCAGCAGCCTAGTAGACCATGAGCAGTTCTTC. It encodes CASSLVDHEQFF.

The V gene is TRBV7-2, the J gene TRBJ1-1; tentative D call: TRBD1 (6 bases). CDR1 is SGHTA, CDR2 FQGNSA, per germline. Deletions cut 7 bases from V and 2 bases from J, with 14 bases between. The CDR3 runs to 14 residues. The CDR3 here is CASTRGQTNTEAFF. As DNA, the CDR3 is TGTGCCAGCACCAGAGGACAGACCAACACTGAAGCTTTCTTT.

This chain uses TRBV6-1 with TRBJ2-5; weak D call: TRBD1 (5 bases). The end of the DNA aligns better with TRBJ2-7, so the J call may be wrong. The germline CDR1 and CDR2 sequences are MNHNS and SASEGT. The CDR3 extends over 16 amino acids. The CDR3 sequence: CASSELETAKTYEQYF. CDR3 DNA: TGTGCCAGCAGTGAATTGGAGACAGCGAAGACCTACGAGCAGTACTTC.

The chain's CDR3 is CASSLPTSGSSNEQFF. DNA of the CDR3: TGTGCCAGCAGCTTACCGACTAGCGGGAGCTCTAATGAGCAGTTCTTC. V is TRBV7-6 and J is TRBJ2-1; 12 nucleotides line up with TRBD2. V gave up 2 bases and J gave up 7 bases; unmatched junction bases: 6. This CDR3 has 16 residues. Germline CDR1 SGHVS, CDR2 FNYEAQ.

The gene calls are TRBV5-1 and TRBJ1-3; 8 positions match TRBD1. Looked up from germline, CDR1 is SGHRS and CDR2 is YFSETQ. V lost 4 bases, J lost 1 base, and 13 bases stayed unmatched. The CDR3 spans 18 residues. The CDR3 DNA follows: TGCGCCAGCAGCGATGTAGGACAGGGTTTAAGATCTGGAAACACCATATATTTT. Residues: CASSDVGQGLRSGNTIYF. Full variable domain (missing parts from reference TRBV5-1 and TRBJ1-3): KAGVTQTPRYLIKTRGQQVTLSCSPISGHRSVSWYQQTPGQGLQFLFEYFSETQRNKGNFPGRFSGRQFSNSRSEMNVSTLELGDSALYLCASSDVGQGLRSGNTIYFGEGSWLTVV.

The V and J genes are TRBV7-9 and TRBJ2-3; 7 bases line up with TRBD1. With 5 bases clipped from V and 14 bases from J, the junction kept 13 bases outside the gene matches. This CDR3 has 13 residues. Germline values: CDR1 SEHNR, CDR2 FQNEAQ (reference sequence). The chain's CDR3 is CASSPPQGPLGYF. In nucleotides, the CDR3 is TGTGCCAGCAGCCCCCCACAGGGGCCCCTCGGGTATTTT.

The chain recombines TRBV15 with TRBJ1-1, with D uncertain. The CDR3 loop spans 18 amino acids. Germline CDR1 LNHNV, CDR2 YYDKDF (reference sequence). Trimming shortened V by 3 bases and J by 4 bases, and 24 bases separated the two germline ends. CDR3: CATSRDSVEPSTRTEAFF. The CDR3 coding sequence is TGTGCCACCAGCAGGGACTCGGTTGAACCTTCCACCCGCACTGAAGCTTTCTTT.

The CDR3 reads CASSGLAGGPGGETQYF. The CDR3 nucleotides read TGTGCCAGCAGCGGACTAGCGGGGGGGCCTGGTGGAGAGACCCAGTACTTC. This chain joins TRBV9 and TRBJ2-5, with 14 positions matching TRBD2. Germline V gene sequence: CDR1 SGDLS, CDR2 YYNGEE. The CDR3 loop spans 17 amino acids. The trim removed 3 bases at V and 4 bases at J, leaving 8 bases unmatched.

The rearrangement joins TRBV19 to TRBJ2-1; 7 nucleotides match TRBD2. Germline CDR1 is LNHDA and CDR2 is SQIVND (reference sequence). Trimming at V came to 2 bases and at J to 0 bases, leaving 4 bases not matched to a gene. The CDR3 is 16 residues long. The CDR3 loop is CASSITSANSYNEQFF. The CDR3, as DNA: TGTGCCAGTAGTATAACTAGCGCGAACTCCTACAATGAGCAGTTCTTC.

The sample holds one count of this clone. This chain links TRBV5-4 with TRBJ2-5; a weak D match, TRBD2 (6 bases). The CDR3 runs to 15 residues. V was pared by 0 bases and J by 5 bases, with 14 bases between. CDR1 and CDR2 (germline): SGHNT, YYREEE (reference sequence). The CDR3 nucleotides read TGTGCCAGCAGCTTGGTGGCGGGGAATGGGGAGACCCAGTACTTC. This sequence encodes CASSLVAGNGETQYF.

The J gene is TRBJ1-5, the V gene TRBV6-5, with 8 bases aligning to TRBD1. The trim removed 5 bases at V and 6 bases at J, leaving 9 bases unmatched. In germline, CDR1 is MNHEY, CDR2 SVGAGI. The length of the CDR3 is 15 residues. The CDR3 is CASSLDRGVGQPQHF. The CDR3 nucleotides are TGTGCCAGCAGTCTCGACAGGGGAGTCGGTCAGCCCCAGCATTTT.

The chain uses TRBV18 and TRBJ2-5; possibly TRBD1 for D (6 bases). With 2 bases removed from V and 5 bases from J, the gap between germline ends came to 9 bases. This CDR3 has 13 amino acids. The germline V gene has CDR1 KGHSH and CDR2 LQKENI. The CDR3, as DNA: TGTGCCAGCTCACCAGGGGGCAGCGAGACCCAGTACTTC. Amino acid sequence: CASSPGGSETQYF.

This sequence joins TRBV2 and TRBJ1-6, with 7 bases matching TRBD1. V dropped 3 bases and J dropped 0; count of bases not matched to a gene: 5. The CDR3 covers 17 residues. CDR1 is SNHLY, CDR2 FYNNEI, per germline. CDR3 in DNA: TGTGCCAGCAGTGATGGGGGACAGAGCTCCTATAATTCACCCCTCCACTTT. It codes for CASSDGGQSSYNSPLHF.

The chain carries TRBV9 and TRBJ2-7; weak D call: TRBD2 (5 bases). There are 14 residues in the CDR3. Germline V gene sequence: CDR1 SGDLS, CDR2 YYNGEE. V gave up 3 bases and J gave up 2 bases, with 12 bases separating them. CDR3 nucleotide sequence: TGTGCCAGCAGCGGCGGACTGAACCCCTACGAGCAGTACTTC. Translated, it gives CASSGGLNPYEQYF.

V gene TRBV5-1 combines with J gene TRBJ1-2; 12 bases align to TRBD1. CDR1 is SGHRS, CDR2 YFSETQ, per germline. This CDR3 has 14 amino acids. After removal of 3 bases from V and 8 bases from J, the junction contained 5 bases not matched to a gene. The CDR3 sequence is CASSSGQGARGYTF. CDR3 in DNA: TGCGCCAGCAGCTCGGGACAGGGGGCAAGAGGCTACACCTTC.

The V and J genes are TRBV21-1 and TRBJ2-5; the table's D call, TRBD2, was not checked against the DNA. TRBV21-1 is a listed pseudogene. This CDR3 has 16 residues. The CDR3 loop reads CASSHLAGASGETQYF. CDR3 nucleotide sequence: TGTGCCAGCAGCCACCTAGCGGGAGCCTCCGGGGAGACCCAGTACTTC.

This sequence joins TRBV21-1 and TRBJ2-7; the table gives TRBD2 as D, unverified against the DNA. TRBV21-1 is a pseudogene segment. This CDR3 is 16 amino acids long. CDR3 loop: CASSPNQRPDSYEQYF. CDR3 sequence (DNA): TGTGCCAGCAGCCCGAACCAGAGGCCCGACTCCTACGAGCAGTACTTC.